This T cell receptor (beta chain) came from a study of T cell responses to AZD1222 COVID-19 vaccine. This clone was counted once. Antigen unknown. The germline V and J ends were trimmed by 7 bases and 4 bases, with 13 bases remaining between them. Germline V gene data show CDR1 as SNHLY and CDR2 as FYNNEI. There are 14 residues in the CDR3. Findings and caveats of the study: AZD1222 recipients seropositive at baseline numbered only six or seven.

Samples with a second dose at about 4 or about 12 weeks were pooled together. TCRdb's copy holds only in-frame clones and misses some; the assay was immunoSEQ multiplex PCR. Of about 120,000 clones listed, roughly 86% were seen once; the top ten hold 3%. This TCR was sampled from an adult who received the AZD1222 COVID-19 vaccine. Sequenced material: peripheral blood, taken 28 days after the second AZD1222 dose. The rearrangement uses TRBV2 and TRBJ1-4; TRBD1 is a possible D gene (5 bases). CDR3 DNA: TGTGCCAGCAAAAGGGGCGGCTATAATGAAAAACTGTTTTTT. Translation: CASKRGGYNEKLFF.